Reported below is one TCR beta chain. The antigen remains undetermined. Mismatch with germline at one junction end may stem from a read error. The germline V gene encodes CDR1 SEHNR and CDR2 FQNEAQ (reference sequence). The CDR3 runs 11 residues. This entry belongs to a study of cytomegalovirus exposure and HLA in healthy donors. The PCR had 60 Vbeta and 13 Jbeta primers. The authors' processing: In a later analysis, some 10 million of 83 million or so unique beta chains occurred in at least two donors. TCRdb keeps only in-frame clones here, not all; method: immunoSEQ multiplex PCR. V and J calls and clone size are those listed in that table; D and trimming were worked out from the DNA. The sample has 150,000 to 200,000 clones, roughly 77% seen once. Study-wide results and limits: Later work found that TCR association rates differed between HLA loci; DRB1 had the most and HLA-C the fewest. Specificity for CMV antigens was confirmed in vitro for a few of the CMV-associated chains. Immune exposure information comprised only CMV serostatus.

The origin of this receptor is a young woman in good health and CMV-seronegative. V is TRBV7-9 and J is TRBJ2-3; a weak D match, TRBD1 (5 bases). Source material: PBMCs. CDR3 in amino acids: CASSVTGTQYF. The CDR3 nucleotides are TGTGCCAGCAGCGTTACAGGTACGCAGTATTTT.